The rows below give T cell receptor beta chains drawn from one sample of a study of cytomegalovirus exposure and HLA in healthy donors. Here immunoSEQ multiplex PCR was the method, and the copy in TCRdb shows in-frame clones only, minus some. The data show about 200,000 clones, 70% to 85% seen once. The specimen was PBMCs. The receptors stem from a boy between 2 and 10 years old in good health and CMV-seronegative. CDR3s include the opening cysteine and the closing phenylalanine or tryptophan. Fields, in order: V gene, clone size, CDR3 length, D gene, J gene, CDR3 DNA, CDR3 protein. The D gene is left open where the match is weak. Size is stated for part of the rows, as once, few or many counts, or as a class when the clone is expanded.

>TRBV19|once|15|-|TRBJ1-1
TGTGCCAGTAGTAGAGCGGCGGCATCCGACACTGAAGCTTTCTTT
CASSRAAASDTEAFF
>TRBV5-1|-|17|-|TRBJ1-1
TGCGCCAGCAGCTCCTTACCAACCGGGACAATTGACACTGAAGCTTTCTTT
CASSSLPTGTIDTEAFF
>TRBV7-6|-|15|-|TRBJ2-3
TGTGCCAGCAGCCTACTAGGGACATCGGGAGATACGCAGTATTTT
CASSLLGTSGDTQYF
>TRBV6-6|few|16|TRBD2|TRBJ2-7
TGTGCCAGCAGCCCGCCGGGCGGGGGGAGCTCCTACGAGCAGTACTTC
CASSPPGGGSSYEQYF
>TRBV15|-|14|TRBD2|TRBJ2-5
TGTGCCACCAGCAGAGTGCGGGGGGTCGAGACCCAGTACTTC
CATSRVRGVETQYF
>TRBV5-6|-|16|TRBD1|TRBJ1-2
TGTGCCAGCAGCTTGGTAGCTTGGACAGGGCGCTATGGCTACACCTTC
CASSLVAWTGRYGYTF
>TRBV7-2|-|12|-|TRBJ1-2
TGTGCCAGCAGCTTGGCAGGGCCCGGCTACACCTTC
CASSLAGPGYTF
>TRBV5-6|-|13|TRBD2|TRBJ2-1
TGTGCCAGCAGCCCGCGGGGGGTGGGTGAGCAGTTCTTC
CASSPRGVGEQFF
>TRBV7-3|-|13|-|TRBJ2-3
TGTGCCAGCAGCCCAAATCGGGCAGATACGCAGTATTTT
CASSPNRADTQYF
>TRBV7-2|once|15|TRBD2|TRBJ2-1
TGTGCCAGCAGCCCGCGTGCGGGGGGATACAATGAGCAGTTCTTC
CASSPRAGGYNEQFF